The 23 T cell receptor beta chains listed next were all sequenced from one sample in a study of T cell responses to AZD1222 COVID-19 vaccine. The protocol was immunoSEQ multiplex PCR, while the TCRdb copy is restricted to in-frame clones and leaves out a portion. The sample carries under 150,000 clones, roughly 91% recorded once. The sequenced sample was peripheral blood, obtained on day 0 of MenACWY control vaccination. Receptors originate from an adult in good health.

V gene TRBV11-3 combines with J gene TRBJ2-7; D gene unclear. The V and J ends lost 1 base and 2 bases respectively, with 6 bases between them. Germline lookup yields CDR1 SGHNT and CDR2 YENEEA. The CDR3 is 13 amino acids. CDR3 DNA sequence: TGTGCCAGCAGCTTAGCGCAAGCCTACGAGCAGTACTTC. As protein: CASSLAQAYEQYF.

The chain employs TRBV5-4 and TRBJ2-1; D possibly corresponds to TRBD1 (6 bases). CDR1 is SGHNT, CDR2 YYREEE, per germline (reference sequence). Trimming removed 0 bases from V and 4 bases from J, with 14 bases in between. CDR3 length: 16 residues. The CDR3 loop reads CASSLGGQTGYNEQFF. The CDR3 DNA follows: TGTGCCAGCAGCTTGGGGGGGCAGACTGGGTACAATGAGCAGTTCTTC.

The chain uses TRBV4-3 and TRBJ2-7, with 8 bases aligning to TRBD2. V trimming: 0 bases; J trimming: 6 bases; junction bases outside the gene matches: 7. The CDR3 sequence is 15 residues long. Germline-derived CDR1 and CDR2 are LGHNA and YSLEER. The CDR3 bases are TGCGCCAGCAGCCAAGAGGCTAGCGGGCCATTCGAGCAGTACTTC. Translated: CASSQEASGPFEQYF.

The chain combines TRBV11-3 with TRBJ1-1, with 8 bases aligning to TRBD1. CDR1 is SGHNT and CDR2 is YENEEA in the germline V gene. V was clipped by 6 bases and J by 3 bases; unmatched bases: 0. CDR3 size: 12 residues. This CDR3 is CASRTGDTEAFF. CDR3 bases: TGTGCCAGCAGGACAGGGGACACTGAAGCTTTCTTT.

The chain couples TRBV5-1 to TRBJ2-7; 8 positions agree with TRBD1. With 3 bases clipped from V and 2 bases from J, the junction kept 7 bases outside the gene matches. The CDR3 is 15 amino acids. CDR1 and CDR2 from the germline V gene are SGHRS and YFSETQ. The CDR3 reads CASSSEDRGAYEQYF. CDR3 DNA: TGCGCCAGCAGCTCGGAAGACAGGGGCGCCTACGAGCAGTACTTC.

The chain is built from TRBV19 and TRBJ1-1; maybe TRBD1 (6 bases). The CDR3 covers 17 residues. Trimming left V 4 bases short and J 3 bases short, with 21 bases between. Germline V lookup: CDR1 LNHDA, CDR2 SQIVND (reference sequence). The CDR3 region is CASSTQERGPGYTEAFF. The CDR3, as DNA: TGTGCCAGTAGTACCCAAGAGCGGGGGCCAGGGTACACTGAAGCTTTCTTT.

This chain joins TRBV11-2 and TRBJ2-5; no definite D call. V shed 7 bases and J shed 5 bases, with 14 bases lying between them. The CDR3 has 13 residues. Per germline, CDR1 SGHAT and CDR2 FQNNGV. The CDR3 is CASKAALIETQYF. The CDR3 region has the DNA TGTGCCAGCAAGGCAGCCTTAATTGAGACCCAGTACTTC.

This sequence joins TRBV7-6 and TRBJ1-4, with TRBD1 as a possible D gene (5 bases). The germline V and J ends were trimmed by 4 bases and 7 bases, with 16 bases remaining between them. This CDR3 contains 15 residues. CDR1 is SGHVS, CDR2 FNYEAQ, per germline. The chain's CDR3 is CASSSGGGRSEKLFF. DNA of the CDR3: TGTGCCAGCAGCTCAGGTGGGGGGAGGAGTGAAAAACTGTTTTTT.

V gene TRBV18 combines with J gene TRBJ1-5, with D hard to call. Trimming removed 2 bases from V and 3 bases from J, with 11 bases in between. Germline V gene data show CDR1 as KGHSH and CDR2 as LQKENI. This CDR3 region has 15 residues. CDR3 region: CASSPNVGNNQPQHF. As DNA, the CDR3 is TGTGCCAGCTCACCAAATGTAGGAAACAATCAGCCCCAGCATTTT. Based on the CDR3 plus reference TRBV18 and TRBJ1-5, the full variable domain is NAGVMQNPRHLVRRRGQEARLRCSPMKGHSHVYWYRQLPEEGLKFMVYLQKENIIDESGMPKERFSAEFPKEGPSILRIQQVVRGDSAAYFCASSPNVGNNQPQHFGDGTRLSIL.

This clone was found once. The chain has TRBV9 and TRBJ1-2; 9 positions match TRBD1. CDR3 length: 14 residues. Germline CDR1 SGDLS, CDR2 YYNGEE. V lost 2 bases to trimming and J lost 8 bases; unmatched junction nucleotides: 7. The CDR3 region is CASSVRGTGSGYTF. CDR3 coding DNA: TGTGCCAGCAGCGTGAGAGGGACAGGGTCGGGCTACACCTTC.

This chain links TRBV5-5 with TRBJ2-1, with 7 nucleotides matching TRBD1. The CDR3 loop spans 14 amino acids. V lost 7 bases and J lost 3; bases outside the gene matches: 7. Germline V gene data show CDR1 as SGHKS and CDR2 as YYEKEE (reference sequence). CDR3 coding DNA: TGTGCCAGCCGCCGGACAGGCGTCTACAATGAGCAGTTCTTC. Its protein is CASRRTGVYNEQFF.

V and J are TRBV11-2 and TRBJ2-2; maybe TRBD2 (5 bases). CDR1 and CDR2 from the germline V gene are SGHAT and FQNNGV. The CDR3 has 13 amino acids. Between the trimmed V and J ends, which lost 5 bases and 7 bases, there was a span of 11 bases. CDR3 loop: CASSPEVSGELFF. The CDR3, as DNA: TGTGCCAGCAGCCCGGAGGTGAGCGGGGAGCTGTTTTTT.

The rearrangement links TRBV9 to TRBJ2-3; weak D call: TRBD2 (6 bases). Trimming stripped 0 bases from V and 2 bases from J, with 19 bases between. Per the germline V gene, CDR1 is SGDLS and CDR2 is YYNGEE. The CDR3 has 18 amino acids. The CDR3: CASSVVPKLAPDTDTQYF. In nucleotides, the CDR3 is TGTGCCAGCAGCGTAGTGCCAAAACTAGCACCAGACACAGATACGCAGTATTTT.

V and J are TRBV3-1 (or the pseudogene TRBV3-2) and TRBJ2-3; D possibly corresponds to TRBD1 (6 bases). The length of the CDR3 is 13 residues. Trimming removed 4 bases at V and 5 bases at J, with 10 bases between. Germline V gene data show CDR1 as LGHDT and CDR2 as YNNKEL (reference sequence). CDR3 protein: CASSPEGGDTQYF. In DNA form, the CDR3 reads TGTGCCAGCAGCCCCGAAGGGGGAGATACGCAGTATTTT.

CDR3 protein: CASRTGSIGYTF. In DNA, the CDR3 is TGTGCCAGTAGGACAGGGAGTATCGGCTACACCTTC. The rearrangement joins TRBV5-6 to TRBJ1-2; 8 nucleotides line up with TRBD1. Germline CDR1 SGHDT, CDR2 YYEEEE. With V trimmed by 8 bases and J by 8 bases, 8 bases remained unmatched. The CDR3 is made up of 12 amino acids.

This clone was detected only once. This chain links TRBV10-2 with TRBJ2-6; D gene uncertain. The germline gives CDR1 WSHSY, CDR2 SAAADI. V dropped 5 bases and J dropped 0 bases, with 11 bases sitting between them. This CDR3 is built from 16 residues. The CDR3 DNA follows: TGCGCCAGCAGTAACCCGGGCGGCTCTGGGGCCAACGTCCTGACTTTC. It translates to CASSNPGGSGANVLTF.

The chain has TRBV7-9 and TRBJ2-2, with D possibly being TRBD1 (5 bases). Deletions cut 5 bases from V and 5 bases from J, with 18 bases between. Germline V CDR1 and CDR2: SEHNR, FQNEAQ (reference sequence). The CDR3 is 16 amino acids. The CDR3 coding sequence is TGTGCCAGCAGCCAAGGACACTTAATAAATACCGGGGAGCTGTTTTTT. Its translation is CASSQGHLINTGELFF.

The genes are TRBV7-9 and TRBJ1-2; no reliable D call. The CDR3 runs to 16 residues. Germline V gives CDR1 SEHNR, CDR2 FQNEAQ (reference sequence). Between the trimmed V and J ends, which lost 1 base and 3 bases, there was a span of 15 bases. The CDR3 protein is CASSLGGDGRDYGYTF. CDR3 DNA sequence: TGTGCCAGCAGCTTAGGTGGCGACGGAAGGGACTATGGCTACACCTTC.

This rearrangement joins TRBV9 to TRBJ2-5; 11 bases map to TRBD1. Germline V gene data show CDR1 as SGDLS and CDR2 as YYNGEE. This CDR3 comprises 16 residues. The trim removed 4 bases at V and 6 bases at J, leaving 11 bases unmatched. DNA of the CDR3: TGTGCCAGCAGCCGCAACCCGGGACAGGGGGGACAGACCCAGTACTTC. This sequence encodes CASSRNPGQGGQTQYF.

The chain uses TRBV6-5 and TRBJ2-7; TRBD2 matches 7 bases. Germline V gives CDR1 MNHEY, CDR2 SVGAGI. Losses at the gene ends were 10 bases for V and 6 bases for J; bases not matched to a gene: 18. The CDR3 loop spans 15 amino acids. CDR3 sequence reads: CATWGRARLMGEQYF. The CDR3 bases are TGTGCCACTTGGGGGAGGGCCCGGCTAATGGGCGAGCAGTACTTC.

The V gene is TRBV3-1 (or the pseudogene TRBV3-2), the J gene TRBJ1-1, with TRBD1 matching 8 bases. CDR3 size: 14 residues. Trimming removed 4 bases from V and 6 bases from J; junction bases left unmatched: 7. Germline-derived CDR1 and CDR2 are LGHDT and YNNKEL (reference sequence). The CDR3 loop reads CASSPGGAAPEAFF. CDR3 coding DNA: TGTGCCAGCAGCCCAGGGGGCGCTGCCCCTGAAGCTTTCTTT.

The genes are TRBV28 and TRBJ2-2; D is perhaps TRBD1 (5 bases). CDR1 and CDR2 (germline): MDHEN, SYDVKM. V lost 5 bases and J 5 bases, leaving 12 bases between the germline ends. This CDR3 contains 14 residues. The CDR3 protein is CASSPHTGTGELFF. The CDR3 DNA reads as TGTGCCAGCAGTCCCCACACAGGTACCGGGGAGCTGTTTTTT.

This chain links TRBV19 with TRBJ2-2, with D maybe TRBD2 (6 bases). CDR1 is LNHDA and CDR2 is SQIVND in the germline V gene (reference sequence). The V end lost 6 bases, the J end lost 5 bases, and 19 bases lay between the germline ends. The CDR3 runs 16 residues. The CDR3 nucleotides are TGTGCCAGTAGCCTGGCGTTCTCGGGGGTGACCGGGGAGCTGTTTTTT. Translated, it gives CASSLAFSGVTGELFF.